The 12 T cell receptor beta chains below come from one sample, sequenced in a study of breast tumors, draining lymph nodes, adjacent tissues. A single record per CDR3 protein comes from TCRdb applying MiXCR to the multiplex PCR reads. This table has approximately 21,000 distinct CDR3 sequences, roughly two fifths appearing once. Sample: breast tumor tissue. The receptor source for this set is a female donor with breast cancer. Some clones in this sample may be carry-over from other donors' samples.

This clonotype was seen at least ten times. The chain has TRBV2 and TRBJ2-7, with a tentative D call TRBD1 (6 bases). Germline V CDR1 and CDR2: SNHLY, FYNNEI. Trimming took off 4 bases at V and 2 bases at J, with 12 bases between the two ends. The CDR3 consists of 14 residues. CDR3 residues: CASSGTANTYEQYF. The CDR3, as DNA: TGTGCCAGCAGTGGGACAGCGAATACCTACGAGCAGTACTTC.

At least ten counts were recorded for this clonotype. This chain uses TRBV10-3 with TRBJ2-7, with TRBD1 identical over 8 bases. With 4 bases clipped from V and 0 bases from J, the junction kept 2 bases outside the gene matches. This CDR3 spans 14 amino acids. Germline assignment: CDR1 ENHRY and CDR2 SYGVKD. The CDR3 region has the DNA TGTGCCATCAGTGGGACAGGGAGCTCCTACGAGCAGTACTTC. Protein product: CAISGTGSSYEQYF.

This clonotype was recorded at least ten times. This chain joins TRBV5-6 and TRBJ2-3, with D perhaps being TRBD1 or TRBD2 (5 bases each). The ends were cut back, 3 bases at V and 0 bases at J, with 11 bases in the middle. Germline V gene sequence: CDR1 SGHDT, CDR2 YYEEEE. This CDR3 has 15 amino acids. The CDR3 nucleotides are TGTGCCAGCAGCTCGGGACGGGCTAGCACAGATACGCAGTATTTT. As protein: CASSSGRASTDTQYF.

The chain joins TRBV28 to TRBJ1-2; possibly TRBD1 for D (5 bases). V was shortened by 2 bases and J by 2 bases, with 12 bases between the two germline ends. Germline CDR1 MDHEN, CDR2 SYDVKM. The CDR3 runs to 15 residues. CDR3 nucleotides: TGTGCCAGCAGTTTAAGGGCGAGGGGAAACTATGGCTACACCTTC. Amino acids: CASSLRARGNYGYTF.

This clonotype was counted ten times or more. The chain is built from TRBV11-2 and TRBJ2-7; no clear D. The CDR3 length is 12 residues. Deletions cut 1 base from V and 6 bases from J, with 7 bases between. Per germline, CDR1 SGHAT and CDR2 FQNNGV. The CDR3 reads CASSLGRVEQYF. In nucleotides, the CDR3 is TGTGCCAGCAGCTTAGGTCGGGTCGAGCAGTACTTC.

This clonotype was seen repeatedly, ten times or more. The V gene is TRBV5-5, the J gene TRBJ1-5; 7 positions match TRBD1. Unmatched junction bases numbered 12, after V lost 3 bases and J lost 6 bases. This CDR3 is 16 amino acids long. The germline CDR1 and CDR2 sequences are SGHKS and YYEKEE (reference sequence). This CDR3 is CASSSTIDREFQPQHF. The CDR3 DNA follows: TGTGCCAGCAGCTCTACTATCGACAGGGAGTTTCAGCCCCAGCATTTT.

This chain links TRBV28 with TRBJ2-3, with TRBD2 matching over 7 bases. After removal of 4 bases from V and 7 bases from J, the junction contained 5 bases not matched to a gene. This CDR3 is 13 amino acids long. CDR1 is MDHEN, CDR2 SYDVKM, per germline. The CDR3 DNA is TGTGCCAGCAGTTCCCGGGACTACCATACGCAGTATTTT. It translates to CASSSRDYHTQYF. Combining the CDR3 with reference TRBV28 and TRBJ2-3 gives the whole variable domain DVKVTQSSRYLVKRTGEKVFLECVQDMDHENMFWYRQDPGLGLRLIYFSYDVKMKEKGDIPEGYSVSREKKERFSLILESASTNQTSMYLCASSSRDYHTQYFGPGTRLTVL.

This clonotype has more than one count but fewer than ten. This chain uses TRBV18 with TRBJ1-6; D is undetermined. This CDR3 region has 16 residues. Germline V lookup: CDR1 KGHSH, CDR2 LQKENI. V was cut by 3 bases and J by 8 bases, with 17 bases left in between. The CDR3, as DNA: TGTGCCAGCTCACCGACGGGAGGATTCGGCGATTCACCCCTCCACTTT. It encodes CASSPTGGFGDSPLHF.

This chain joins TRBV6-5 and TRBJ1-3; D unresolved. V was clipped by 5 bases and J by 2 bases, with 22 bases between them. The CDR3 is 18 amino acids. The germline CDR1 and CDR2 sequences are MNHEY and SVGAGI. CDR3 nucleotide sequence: TGTGCCAGCAGTCTCACCATCAACGTAGGGTCCCCTGGAAACACCATATATTTT. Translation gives CASSLTINVGSPGNTIYF.

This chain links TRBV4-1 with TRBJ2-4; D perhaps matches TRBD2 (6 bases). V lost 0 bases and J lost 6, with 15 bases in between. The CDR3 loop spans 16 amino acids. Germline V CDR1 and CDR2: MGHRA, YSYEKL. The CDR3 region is CASSQDTGLRVNIQYF. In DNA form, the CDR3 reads TGCGCCAGCAGCCAAGATACAGGACTAAGGGTAAACATTCAGTACTTC.

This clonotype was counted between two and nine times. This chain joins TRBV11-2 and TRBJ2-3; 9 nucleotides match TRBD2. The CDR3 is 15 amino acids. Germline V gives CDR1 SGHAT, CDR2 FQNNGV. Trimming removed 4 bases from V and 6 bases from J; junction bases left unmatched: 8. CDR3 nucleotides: TGTGCCAGCAGCTCATACGCTAGCGGGGCCGATACGCAGTATTTT. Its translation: CASSSYASGADTQYF.

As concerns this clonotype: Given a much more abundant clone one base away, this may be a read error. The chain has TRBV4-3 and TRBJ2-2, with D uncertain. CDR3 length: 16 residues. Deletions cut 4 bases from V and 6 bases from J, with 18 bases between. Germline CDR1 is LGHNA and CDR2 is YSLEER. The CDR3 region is CASSPTHAPGAGELFF. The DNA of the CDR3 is TGCGCCAGCAGCCCCACCCACGCCCCAGGAGCCGGGGAGCTGTTTTTT.